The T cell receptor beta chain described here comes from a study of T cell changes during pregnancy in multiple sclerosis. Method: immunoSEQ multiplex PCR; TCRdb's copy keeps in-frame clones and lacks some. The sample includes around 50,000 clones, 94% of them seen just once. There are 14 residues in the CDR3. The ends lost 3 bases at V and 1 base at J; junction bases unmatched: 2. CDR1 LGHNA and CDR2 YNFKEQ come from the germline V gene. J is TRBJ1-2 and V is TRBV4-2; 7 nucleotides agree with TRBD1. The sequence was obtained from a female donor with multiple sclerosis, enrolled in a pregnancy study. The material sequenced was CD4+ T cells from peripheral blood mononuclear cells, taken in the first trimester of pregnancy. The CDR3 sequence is CASSQGQINYGYTF. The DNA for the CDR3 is TGTGCCAGCAGCCAGGGACAGATTAACTATGGCTACACCTTC.